The next 19 T cell receptor beta chains were all read from a single sample in a study of cytomegalovirus exposure and HLA in healthy donors. Repertoires were generated with immunoSEQ multiplex PCR, while TCRdb's copy carries only in-frame clones and drops some. The table records fewer than 130,000 clones, approximately 90% of them present only once. Sequencing was carried out using PBMCs. Receptors originate from a woman in her 30s in good health and CMV-seropositive.

The rearrangement joins TRBV6-1 to TRBJ2-7, with 9 bases aligning to TRBD1. CDR1 MNHNS and CDR2 SASEGT come from the germline V gene. The CDR3 covers 13 residues. V shed 4 bases, J shed 5 bases, and the junction held 3 bases outside the gene matches. CDR3 amino acids: CASSGTGDHEQYF. Written as DNA, the CDR3 is TGTGCCAGCAGTGGGACAGGGGACCACGAGCAGTACTTC.

J is TRBJ1-3 and V is TRBV4-1, with a possible D match to TRBD1 (5 bases). Deletions cut 2 bases from V and 0 bases from J, with 11 bases between. The germline CDR1 and CDR2 sequences are MGHRA and YSYEKL. The CDR3 length is 16 residues. The CDR3 DNA is TGCGCCAGCAGCCAACCTCCAGGGATCTCTGGAAACACCATATATTTT. Amino acid sequence: CASSQPPGISGNTIYF.

V is TRBV7-3 and J is TRBJ2-2; D gene ambiguous. The V and J ends lost 5 bases and 0 bases respectively, with 7 bases between them. CDR3 length: 14 amino acids. Per the germline V gene, CDR1 is SGHTA and CDR2 is FQGTGA. The CDR3 here is CASSIYANTGELFF. Written as DNA, the CDR3 is TGTGCCAGCAGCATCTACGCGAACACCGGGGAGCTGTTTTTT.

The chain is built from TRBV10-3 and TRBJ1-1; D is ambiguous. The CDR3 runs to 16 residues. Between the trimmed V and J ends, which lost 7 bases and 0 bases, there was a span of 18 bases. Germline CDR1 ENHRY, CDR2 SYGVKD. The CDR3 reads CAINIPGSHLNTEAFF. CDR3 sequence (DNA): TGTGCCATCAATATTCCGGGGTCCCACTTGAACACTGAAGCTTTCTTT.

This chain joins TRBV11-1 and TRBJ2-5; D unresolved. Germline CDR1 is SGHAT and CDR2 is FQDESV (reference sequence). This CDR3 spans 15 amino acids. V was trimmed by 1 base and J by 7 bases, leaving 16 bases between them. CDR3 bases: TGTGCCAGCAGCTTAGGACGGGTAGACCCAAGGACCCAGTACTTC. This translates into CASSLGRVDPRTQYF.

The chain couples TRBV4-2 to TRBJ2-3, with 12 bases fitting TRBD2. V was clipped by 0 bases and J by 6 bases; unmatched bases: 1. CDR3 length equals 15 residues. Germline CDR1 is LGHNA and CDR2 is YNFKEQ. The CDR3 sequence is CASSQETSGGDTQYF. DNA for the CDR3: TGTGCCAGCAGCCAAGAGACTAGCGGGGGTGATACGCAGTATTTT.

This rearrangement joins TRBV9 to TRBJ2-1; 7 bases align to TRBD1. The CDR3 covers 20 residues. CDR1 is SGDLS and CDR2 is YYNGEE in the germline V gene. The junction had 20 bases not matched to a gene; V was cut back by 0 bases and J by 5 bases. The CDR3 nucleotides are TGTGCCAGCAGCGTAGGCCAGGTACTCTCTAGGAGAGGGGGCCACAATGAGCAGTTCTTC. Translated, it gives CASSVGQVLSRRGGHNEQFF.

This chain uses TRBV7-9 with TRBJ2-7; perhaps TRBD1 as D (6 bases). The CDR3 runs 13 residues. CDR1 and CDR2 (germline): SEHNR, FQNEAQ (reference sequence). V was trimmed by 5 bases and J by 1 base, leaving 9 bases between them. As DNA, the CDR3 is TGTGCCAGCAGCCCCGGACAGTCCTACGAGCAGTACTTC. Translating it yields CASSPGQSYEQYF.

The table lists this clone with a few counts. This rearrangement joins TRBV2 to TRBJ2-2; D unresolved. The length of the CDR3 is 10 residues. V lost 4 bases, J lost 14 bases, and 8 bases lay in between. Germline V lookup: CDR1 SNHLY, CDR2 FYNNEI. CDR3 coding DNA: TGTGCCAGCAGTGGGAGAAATCTGTTTTTT. This encodes CASSGRNLFF.

The gene calls are TRBV28 and TRBJ2-5, with TRBD1 matching over 8 bases. The junction had 11 bases not matched to a gene; V was cut back by 6 bases and J by 2 bases. This CDR3 has 16 residues. Germline lookup yields CDR1 MDHEN and CDR2 SYDVKM. DNA of the CDR3: TGTGCCAGCAGCAATGTCGAGACAGGGGCGCAAGAGACCCAGTACTTC. This encodes CASSNVETGAQETQYF.

The gene calls are TRBV2 and TRBJ2-1; 11 nucleotides line up with TRBD2. Trimming removed 4 bases from V and 4 bases from J; junction bases left unmatched: 3. The germline V gene has CDR1 SNHLY and CDR2 FYNNEI. CDR3 length: 15 amino acids. CDR3 sequence reads: CASSGLAGIYNEQFF. The CDR3 nucleotides read TGTGCCAGCAGTGGACTAGCGGGGATATACAATGAGCAGTTCTTC. Full variable domain (missing parts from reference TRBV2 and TRBJ2-1): EPEVTQTPSHQVTQMGQEVILRCVPISNHLYFYWYRQILGQKVEFLVSFYNNEISEKSEIFDDQFSVERPDGSNFTLKIRSTKLEDSAMYFCASSGLAGIYNEQFFGPGTRLTVL.

The genes are TRBV7-9 and TRBJ1-2, with D hard to call. The length of the CDR3 is 14 residues. V was trimmed by 3 bases and J by 0 bases, leaving 8 bases between them. Germline CDR1 reads SEHNR; CDR2 reads FQNEAQ (reference sequence). The CDR3 DNA reads as TGTGCCAGCAGCTTCGCGTCTACTAACTATGGCTACACCTTC. Translation: CASSFASTNYGYTF.

This clone was counted only a few times. The chain has TRBV29-1 and TRBJ2-5; 8 positions match TRBD1. This CDR3 comprises 14 residues. J was trimmed by 1 base and V by 4 bases; bases with no gene match: 5. Germline V gene sequence: CDR1 SQVTM, CDR2 ANQGSEA. CDR3 in amino acids: CSVGKGQVQETQYF. The CDR3 DNA follows: TGCAGCGTTGGGAAGGGACAGGTCCAAGAGACCCAGTACTTC.

V and J are TRBV27 and TRBJ2-7; D might be TRBD2 (6 bases). Germline lookup yields CDR1 MNHEY and CDR2 SMNVEV (reference sequence). Trimming stripped 4 bases from V and 3 bases from J, with 10 bases between. CDR3 length equals 13 residues. CDR3 nucleotides: TGTGCCAGCAGTTCCGGGGGAAACTACGAGCAGTACTTC. It is translated as CASSSGGNYEQYF.

The rearrangement uses TRBV7-9 and TRBJ2-7; 9 nucleotides agree with TRBD1. Germline loops: CDR1 SEHNR, CDR2 FQNEAQ (reference sequence). This CDR3 has 16 residues. Germline trimming cut 5 bases from V and 0 bases from J; bases unmatched to any gene: 8. The CDR3 region is CASSAAGTGNSYEQYF. The CDR3 nucleotides are TGTGCCAGCAGCGCTGCCGGGACAGGGAACTCCTACGAGCAGTACTTC.

The CDR3 nucleotides read TGCGCCAGCAGCTTAGGACAGGGGTTGAACACCATATATTTT. Translating gives CASSLGQGLNTIYF. This chain joins TRBV5-1 and TRBJ1-3, with 9 bases fitting TRBD1. Germline V gene lookup returns CDR1 SGHRS and CDR2 YFSETQ. This CDR3 has 14 residues. After removal of 2 bases from V and 7 bases from J, the junction contained 4 bases not matched to a gene.

V and J are TRBV7-2 and TRBJ1-6, with D perhaps matching TRBD1 (5 bases). The CDR3 runs to 15 residues. V lost 1 base to trimming and J lost 6 bases, with 10 bases between them. Germline lookup yields CDR1 SGHTA and CDR2 FQGNSA. The CDR3 sequence: CASSLDGGGNSPLHF. For the CDR3, the DNA is TGTGCCAGCAGCTTAGACGGGGGTGGTAATTCACCCCTCCACTTT. The variable domain in full, with the rest retrieved from reference TRBV7-2 and TRBJ1-6, is GAGVSQSPSNKVTEKGKDVELRCDPISGHTALYWYRQSLGQGLEFLIYFQGNSAPDKSGLPSDRFSAERTGGSVSTLTIQRTQQEDSAVYLCASSLDGGGNSPLHFGNGTRLTVT.

The chain is built from TRBV11-2 and TRBJ2-1, with a weak D call TRBD2 (7 bases). This CDR3 is built from 17 residues. V dropped 5 bases and J dropped 2 bases, with 19 bases sitting between them. CDR1 SGHAT and CDR2 FQNNGV come from the germline V gene. CDR3 DNA: TGTGCCAGCAGCCCTCAATTCGGGCGGGGGCCCTACAATGAGCAGTTCTTC. Translation: CASSPQFGRGPYNEQFF.

J is TRBJ1-2 and V is TRBV7-9; TRBD1 matches 11 bases. This CDR3 spans 17 amino acids. CDR1 and CDR2 (germline): SEHNR, FQNEAQ (reference sequence). The trim removed 1 base at V and 8 bases at J, leaving 12 bases unmatched. The CDR3 spells CASSLDPGQGEKGGYTF. The CDR3 DNA follows: TGTGCCAGCAGCTTAGACCCGGGACAGGGGGAAAAAGGGGGCTACACCTTC.